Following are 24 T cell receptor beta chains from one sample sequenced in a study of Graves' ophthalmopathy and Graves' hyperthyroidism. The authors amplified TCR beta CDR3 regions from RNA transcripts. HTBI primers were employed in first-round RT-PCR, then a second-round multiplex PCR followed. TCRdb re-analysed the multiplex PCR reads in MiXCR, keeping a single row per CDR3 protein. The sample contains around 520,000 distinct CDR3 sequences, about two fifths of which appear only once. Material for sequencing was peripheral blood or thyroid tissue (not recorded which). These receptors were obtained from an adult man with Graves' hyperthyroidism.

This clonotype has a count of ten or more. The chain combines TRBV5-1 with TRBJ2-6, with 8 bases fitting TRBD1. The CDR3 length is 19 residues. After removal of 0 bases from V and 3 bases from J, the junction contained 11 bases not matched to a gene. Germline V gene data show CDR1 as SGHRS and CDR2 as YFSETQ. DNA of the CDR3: TGCGCCAGCAGCTTGGTCCAGGGGGCGGATTCCGGTGGGGCCAACGTCCTGACTTTC. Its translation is CASSLVQGADSGGANVLTF.

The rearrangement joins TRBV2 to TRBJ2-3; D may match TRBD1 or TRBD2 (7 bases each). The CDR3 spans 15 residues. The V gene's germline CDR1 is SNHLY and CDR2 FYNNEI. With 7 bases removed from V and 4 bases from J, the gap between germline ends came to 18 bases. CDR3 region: CASNQGGWTADTQYF. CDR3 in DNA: TGTGCCAGCAACCAGGGGGGGTGGACCGCAGATACGCAGTATTTT.

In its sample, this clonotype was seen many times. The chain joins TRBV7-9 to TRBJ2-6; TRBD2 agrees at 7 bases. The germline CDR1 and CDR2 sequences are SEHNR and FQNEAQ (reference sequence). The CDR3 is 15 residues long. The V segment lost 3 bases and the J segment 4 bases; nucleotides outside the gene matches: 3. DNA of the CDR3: TGTGCCAGCAGCTTTGGGGGGGTGGGGGCCAACGTCCTGACTTTC. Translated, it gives CASSFGGVGANVLTF.

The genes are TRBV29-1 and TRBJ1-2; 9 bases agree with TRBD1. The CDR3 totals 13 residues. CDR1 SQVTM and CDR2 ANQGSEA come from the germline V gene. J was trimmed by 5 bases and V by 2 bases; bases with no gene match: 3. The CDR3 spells CSVERTGEYGYTF. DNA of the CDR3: TGCAGCGTTGAACGGACAGGGGAATATGGCTACACCTTC. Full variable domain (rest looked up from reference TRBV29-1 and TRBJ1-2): SAVISQKPSRDICQRGTSLTIQCQVDSQVTMMFWYRQQPGQSLTLIATANQGSEATYESGFVIDKFPISRPNLTFSTLTVSNMSPEDSSIYLCSVERTGEYGYTFGSGTRLTVV.

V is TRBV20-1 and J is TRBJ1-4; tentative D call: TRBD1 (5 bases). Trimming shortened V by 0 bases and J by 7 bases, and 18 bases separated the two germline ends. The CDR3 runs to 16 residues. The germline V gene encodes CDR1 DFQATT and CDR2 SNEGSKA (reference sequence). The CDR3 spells CSARDLGGVLGEKLFF. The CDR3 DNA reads TGCAGTGCTAGAGATCTGGGGGGGGTCTTAGGTGAAAAACTGTTTTTT.

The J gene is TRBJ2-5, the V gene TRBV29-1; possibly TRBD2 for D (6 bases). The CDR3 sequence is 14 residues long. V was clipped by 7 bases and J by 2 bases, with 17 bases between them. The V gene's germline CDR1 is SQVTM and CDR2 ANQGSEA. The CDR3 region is CSGRSRGSQETQYF. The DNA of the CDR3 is TGCAGCGGCCGTTCGCGGGGATCGCAAGAGACCCAGTACTTC.

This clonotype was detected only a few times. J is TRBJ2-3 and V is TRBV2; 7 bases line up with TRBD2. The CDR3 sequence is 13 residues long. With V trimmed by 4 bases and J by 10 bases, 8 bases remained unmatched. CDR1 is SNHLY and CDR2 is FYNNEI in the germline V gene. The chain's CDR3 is CASSGGTTRAQYF. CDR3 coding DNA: TGTGCCAGCAGTGGTGGGACTACCAGAGCGCAGTATTTT.

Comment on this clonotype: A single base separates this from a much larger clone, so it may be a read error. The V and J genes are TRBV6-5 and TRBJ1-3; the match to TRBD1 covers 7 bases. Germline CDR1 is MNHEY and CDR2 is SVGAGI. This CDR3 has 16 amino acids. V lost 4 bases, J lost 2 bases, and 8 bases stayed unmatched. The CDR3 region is CASSSHSRGTGNTIYF. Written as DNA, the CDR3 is TGTGCCAGCAGTTCCCACTCCAGGGGGACTGGAAACACCATATATTTT.

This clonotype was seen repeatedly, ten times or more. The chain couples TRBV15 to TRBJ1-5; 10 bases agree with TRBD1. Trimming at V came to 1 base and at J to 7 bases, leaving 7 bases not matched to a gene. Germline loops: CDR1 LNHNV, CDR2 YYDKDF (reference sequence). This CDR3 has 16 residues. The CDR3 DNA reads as TGTGCCACCAGCAGAGCGGGGGACAGGGGACGACAGCCCCAGCATTTT. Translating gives CATSRAGDRGRQPQHF. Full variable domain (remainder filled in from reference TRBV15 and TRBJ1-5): DAMVIQNPRYQVTQFGKPVTLSCSQTLNHNVMYWYQQKSSQAPKLLFHYYDKDFNNEADTPDNFQSRRPNTSFCFLDIRSPGLGDTAMYLCATSRAGDRGRQPQHFGDGTRLSIL.

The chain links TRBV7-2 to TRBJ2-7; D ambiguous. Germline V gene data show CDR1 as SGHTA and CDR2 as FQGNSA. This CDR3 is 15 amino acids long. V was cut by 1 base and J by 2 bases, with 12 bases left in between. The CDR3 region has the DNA TGTGCCAGCAGCTTAGACCCTGATGGCACCTACGAGCAGTACTTC. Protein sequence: CASSLDPDGTYEQYF.

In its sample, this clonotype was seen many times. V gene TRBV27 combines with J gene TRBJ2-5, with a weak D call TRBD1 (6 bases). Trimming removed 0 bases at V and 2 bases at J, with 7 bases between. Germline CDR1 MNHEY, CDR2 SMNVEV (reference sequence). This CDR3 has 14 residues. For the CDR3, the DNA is TGTGCCAGCAGTTTATCGGACAGACAAGAGACCCAGTACTTC. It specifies CASSLSDRQETQYF.

The CDR3 DNA is TGCAGCGTTCTCGACAGGTGGGAAGAGACCCAGTACTTC. Translated, it gives CSVLDRWEETQYF. The chain uses TRBV29-1 and TRBJ2-5; a weak D match, TRBD1 (6 bases). Germline CDR1 SQVTM, CDR2 ANQGSEA. This CDR3 is 13 amino acids long. V was shortened by 5 bases and J by 3 bases, with 13 bases between the two germline ends.

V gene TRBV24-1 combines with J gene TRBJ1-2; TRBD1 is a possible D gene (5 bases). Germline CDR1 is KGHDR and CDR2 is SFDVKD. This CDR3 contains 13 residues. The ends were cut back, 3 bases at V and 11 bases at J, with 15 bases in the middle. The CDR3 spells CATSDPTSGGYTF. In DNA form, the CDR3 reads TGTGCCACCAGTGATCCCACTAGCGGGGGGTACACCTTC.

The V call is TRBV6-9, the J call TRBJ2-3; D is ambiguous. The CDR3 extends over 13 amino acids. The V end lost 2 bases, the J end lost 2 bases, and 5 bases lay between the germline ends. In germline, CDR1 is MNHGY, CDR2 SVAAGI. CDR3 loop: CASSYPITDTQYF. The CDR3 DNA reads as TGTGCCAGCAGTTATCCTATCACAGATACGCAGTATTTT.

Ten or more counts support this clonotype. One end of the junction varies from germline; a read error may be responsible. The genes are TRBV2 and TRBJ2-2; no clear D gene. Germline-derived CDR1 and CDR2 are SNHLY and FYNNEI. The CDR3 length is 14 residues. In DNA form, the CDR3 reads TGTGCCAGCAGGGAAGTTACGAACACCGGGGAGCTGTTTTTT. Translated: CASREVTNTGELFF.

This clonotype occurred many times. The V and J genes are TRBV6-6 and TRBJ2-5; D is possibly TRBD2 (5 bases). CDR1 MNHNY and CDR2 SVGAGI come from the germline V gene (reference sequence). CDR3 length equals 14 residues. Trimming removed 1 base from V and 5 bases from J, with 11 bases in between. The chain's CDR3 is CASSYYLDSETQYF. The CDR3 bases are TGTGCCAGCAGTTACTATCTGGACTCGGAGACCCAGTACTTC.

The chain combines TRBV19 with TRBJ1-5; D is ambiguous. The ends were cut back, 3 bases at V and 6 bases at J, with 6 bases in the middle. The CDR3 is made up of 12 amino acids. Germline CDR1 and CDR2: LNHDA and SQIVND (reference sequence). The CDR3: CASSIGSQPQHF. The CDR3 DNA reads TGTGCCAGTAGTATCGGAAGTCAGCCCCAGCATTTT. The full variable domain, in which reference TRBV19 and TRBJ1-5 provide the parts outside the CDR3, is DGGITQSPKYLFRKEGQNVTLSCEQNLNHDAMYWYRQDPGQGLRLIYYSQIVNDFQKGDIAEGYSVSREKKESFPLTVTSAQKNPTAFYLCASSIGSQPQHFGDGTRLSIL.

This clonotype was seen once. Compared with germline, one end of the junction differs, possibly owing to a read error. As DNA, the CDR3 is TGCACCAGCAGCTCACTAATAACCAAAGGGACAGTGGTCCCCTACGAGCAGTACTTC. Its protein product is CTSSSLITKGTVVPYEQYF. J is TRBJ2-7 and V is TRBV5-1; 7 positions agree with TRBD1. The CDR3 runs 19 residues. CDR1 is SGHRS and CDR2 is YFSETQ in the germline V gene. The entire variable domain, with the rest obtained from reference TRBV5-1 and TRBJ2-7, is as follows: KAGVTQTPRYLIKTRGQQVTLSCSPISGHRSVSWYQQTPGQGLQFLFEYFSETQRNKGNFPGRFSGRQFSNSRSEMNVSTLELGDSALYLCTSSSLITKGTVVPYEQYFGPGTRLTVT.

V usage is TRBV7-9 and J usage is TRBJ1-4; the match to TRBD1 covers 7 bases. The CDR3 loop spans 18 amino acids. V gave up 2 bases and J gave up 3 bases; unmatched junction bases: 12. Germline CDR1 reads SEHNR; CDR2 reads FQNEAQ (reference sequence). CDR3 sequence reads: CASSLSQSGGQSNEKLFF. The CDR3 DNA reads TGTGCCAGCAGCTTATCGCAATCCGGGGGACAGTCTAATGAAAAACTGTTTTTT.

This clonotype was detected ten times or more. CDR3 residues: CASSQSIAGGYEQYF. In DNA form, the CDR3 reads TGTGCCAGCAGCCAATCTATAGCGGGCGGCTACGAGCAGTACTTC. The genes are TRBV14 and TRBJ2-7, with TRBD2 matching over 7 bases. CDR3 length equals 15 residues. The V gene's germline CDR1 is SGHDN and CDR2 FVKESK. With V trimmed by 2 bases and J by 3 bases, 7 bases remained unmatched.

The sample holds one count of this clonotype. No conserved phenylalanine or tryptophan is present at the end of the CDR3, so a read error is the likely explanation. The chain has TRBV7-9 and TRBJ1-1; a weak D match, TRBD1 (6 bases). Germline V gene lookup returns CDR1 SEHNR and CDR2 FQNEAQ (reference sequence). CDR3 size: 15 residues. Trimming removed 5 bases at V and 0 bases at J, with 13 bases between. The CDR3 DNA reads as TGTGCCAGCAGCGCGGGGGGCGTCGTGAACACTGAAGCTTTCTGT. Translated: CASSAGGVVNTEAFC.

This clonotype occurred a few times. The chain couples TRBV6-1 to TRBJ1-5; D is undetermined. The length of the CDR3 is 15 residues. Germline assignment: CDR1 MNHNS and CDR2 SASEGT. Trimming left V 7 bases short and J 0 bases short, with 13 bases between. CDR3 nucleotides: TGTGCCAGCACCGAGCAGGCAGATAGCAATCAGCCCCAGCATTTT. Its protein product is CASTEQADSNQPQHF.

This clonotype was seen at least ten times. The CDR3 loop is CSARRGRASGYTF. The CDR3, as DNA: TGCAGTGCTAGACGGGGGCGAGCTAGCGGCTACACCTTC. V and J are TRBV20-1 and TRBJ1-2, with D perhaps matching TRBD1 (6 bases). Between the trimmed V and J ends, which lost 2 bases and 8 bases, there was a span of 15 bases. The germline gives CDR1 DFQATT, CDR2 SNEGSKA (reference sequence). The CDR3 totals 13 residues.

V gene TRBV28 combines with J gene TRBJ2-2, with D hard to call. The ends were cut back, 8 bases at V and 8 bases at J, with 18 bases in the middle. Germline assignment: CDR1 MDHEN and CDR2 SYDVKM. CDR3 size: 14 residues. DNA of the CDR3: TGTGCCAGCCCTCCCACTGACGGGCTAGGGGAGCTGTTTTTT. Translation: CASPPTDGLGELFF.